This TCR beta chain is drawn from a study of blood T cells in healthy people across ages. This clonotype was seen a few times. Its antigen is currently unknown. Study results and caveats: Significant beta diversity loss was already apparent by age roughly 44, declining roughly linearly.

The CDR3 is 14 residues long. From germline, CDR1 is SGHTA and CDR2 FQGNSA. V lost 0 bases, J lost 6 bases, and 12 bases lay in between. Isolated per sample were at least 6 million PBMCs. It was with a sample-barcoded 5' primer and a J-beta primer mix that a second PCR of about 6 to 12 cycles was run. TCRdb processed the 5' RACE reads anew with MiXCR; each CDR3 protein has one entry. Among under 850,000 distinct CDR3 sequences listed, around 34% were seen once. The rearrangement links TRBV7-2 to TRBJ2-7, with D possibly being TRBD2 (7 bases). This clonotype was sampled from a man in his late teens or twenties in good health. The specimen sequenced was blood. The CDR3 nucleotides read TGTGCCAGCAGCTTAGCGCGGAGGGGGGGCGAGCAGTACTTC. It codes for CASSLARRGGEQYF.